This T cell receptor beta chain was documented in a study of siplizumab effects on memory and regulatory T cells. Points from the study as a whole: Proliferating CD4+ or CD8+ clones, roughly 75-97% of them, lacked an assignable naive or memory phenotype. In unstimulated cells, naive T cells appeared more diverse than memory T cells and seemed major alloresponse contributors.

Each sample had 80,000 to 100,000 TCR templates assayed. The table came from immunoSEQ multiplex PCR; TCRdb's copy has only in-frame clones and leaves some out. This table holds more than 60,000 clones, roughly 97% found once. Trimming took 5 bases from V and 8 from J, leaving 11 bases between them. The CDR3 runs 12 residues. Germline-derived CDR1 and CDR2 are SGHVS and FNYEAQ. Remarks on this clone: Its antigen is not known.

The V call is TRBV7-6, the J call TRBJ2-3; no clear D. The clonotype comes from a human donor in good health. Source material: naive CD8+ T cells sorted from blood. CDR3 bases: TGTGCCAGCAGCGGCATTGAGACTACGCAGTATTTT. Translated: CASSGIETTQYF.